Listed here are 5 T cell receptor beta chains from one sample, sequenced in a study of T cell changes during pregnancy in multiple sclerosis (dated by TCRdb to about 2019). The receptor library was made with the immunoSEQ multiplex PCR assay. TCRdb re-hosts the immuneACCESS table, in-frame sequences only. Its copies lack some clones; in the studies checked, an unresolved V gene accounts for under half of them, and the cause for the rest is not known. This sample gives tens of thousands of clones in total; 92% of them show up just once. The ten largest clones represent more than 1.5% of the sample. The sequenced sample was peripheral blood, obtained in the first trimester of pregnancy. The receptors were gathered from a female donor with multiple sclerosis, enrolled in a pregnancy study.

J is TRBJ2-2 and V is TRBV11-3; tentatively, D is TRBD1 (6 bases). Germline V gene data show CDR1 as SGHNT and CDR2 as YENEEA. The CDR3 has 15 amino acids. Trimming left V 3 bases short and J 6 bases short, with 14 bases between. CDR3 residues: CASSLGTSSAGELFF. In DNA, the CDR3 is TGTGCCAGCAGCTTGGGGACATCAAGCGCCGGGGAGCTGTTTTTT.

This clone rates as medium-sized. The CDR3 DNA reads TGTGCCAGCAGTTTAACAGCCACCGGGGAGCTGTTTTTT. Protein: CASSLTATGELFF. The chain combines TRBV6-4 with TRBJ2-2, with D unclear. This CDR3 spans 13 amino acids. Germline CDR1 is MRHNA and CDR2 is SNTAGT. V was shortened by 5 bases and J by 4 bases, with 8 bases between the two germline ends.

The chain joins TRBV5-1 to TRBJ2-7; 13 bases are a match to TRBD2. This CDR3 is built from 19 residues. Trimming took 3 bases from V and 0 from J; bases not matched to a gene: 12. CDR1 and CDR2 (germline): SGHRS, YFSETQ. CDR3 bases: TGCGCCAGCAGCTATAGATTTGGACTAGCGGGAGAACCCTCCTACGAGCAGTACTTC. Its translation: CASSYRFGLAGEPSYEQYF.

The gene calls are TRBV4-2 and TRBJ1-1, with D maybe TRBD1 (5 bases). The CDR3 has 14 amino acids. CDR1 and CDR2 (germline): LGHNA, YNFKEQ. V lost 4 bases to trimming and J lost 5 bases, with 14 bases between them. CDR3 protein: CASSLAGAGTEAFF. The CDR3 DNA is TGTGCCAGCAGCCTGGCTGGGGCGGGGACTGAAGCTTTCTTT.

The V gene is TRBV28, the J gene TRBJ1-2, with 9 bases that match TRBD1. Germline V gene data show CDR1 as MDHEN and CDR2 as SYDVKM. This CDR3 is built from 15 residues. V lost 5 bases to trimming and J lost 4 bases; unmatched junction nucleotides: 8. The CDR3 DNA follows: TGTGCCAGCAGTATGCCGACAGGGGGATTCTATGGCTACACCTTC. Protein: CASSMPTGGFYGYTF.